This TCR beta chain was observed in a study of OX40 agonist ivuxolimab in advanced cancers. As for the study in general: Hepatocellular carcinoma, melanoma, renal cell or head and neck cancer affected the dose-escalation patients. Prior anti-PD-1, anti-PD-L1 or anti-CTLA-4 therapy was allowed; over 30% had some.

From germline, CDR1 is SGHTA and CDR2 FQGNSA. The CDR3 runs to 16 residues. Trimming removed 5 bases from V and 1 base from J; junction bases left unmatched: 7. Sequencing used immunoSEQ multiplex PCR; TCRdb keeps in-frame clones, though not all of them. This sample has some 80,000 clones, with more than 70% found just once. Findings of the study overall: Partial responders at 0.1-3.0 mg/kg showed near-lowest clonal expansion. The authors did not determine the antigen specificity of the expanded peripheral T cells.

About this clone: The antigen is unknown.

Sequences were derived from CD4+ or CD8+ T cells sorted from blood, sampled in a trial of the OX40 agonist ivuxolimab. The clonotype was recovered from an adult with an advanced solid tumor such as melanoma, head and neck, liver or kidney cancer. The chain combines TRBV7-2 with TRBJ2-1; TRBD1 aligns across 8 bases. CDR3 residues: CASSPPGGLSYNEQFF. As DNA, the CDR3 is TGTGCCAGCAGCCCCCCAGGGGGCCTATCCTACAATGAGCAGTTCTTC.